These 11 T cell receptor beta chains originate from one sample sequenced in a study of OX40 agonist ivuxolimab in advanced cancers. Measured with immunoSEQ multiplex PCR; TCRdb has only the in-frame clones, and not every one. The data show tens of thousands of clones, just under 85% seen once. Sample: CD4+ or CD8+ T cells sorted from blood, taken in a trial of the OX40 agonist ivuxolimab. The receptors stem from an adult with an advanced solid tumor such as melanoma, head and neck, liver or kidney cancer.

The chain combines TRBV19 with TRBJ1-5; D unresolved. Trimming took off 3 bases at V and 4 bases at J, with 7 bases between the two ends. Germline V gene data show CDR1 as LNHDA and CDR2 as SQIVND (reference sequence). The CDR3 is 13 residues long. CDR3 nucleotides: TGTGCCAGTAGTATCGGAATAAATCAGCCCCAGCATTTT. Amino acids: CASSIGINQPQHF. The whole variable domain, filled in from reference TRBV19 and TRBJ1-5, reads DGGITQSPKYLFRKEGQNVTLSCEQNLNHDAMYWYRQDPGQGLRLIYYSQIVNDFQKGDIAEGYSVSREKKESFPLTVTSAQKNPTAFYLCASSIGINQPQHFGDGTRLSIL.

V and J are TRBV4-2 and TRBJ1-2; D gene uncertain. Germline V CDR1 and CDR2: LGHNA, YNFKEQ. There are 13 residues in the CDR3. With 0 bases removed from V and 5 bases from J, the gap between germline ends came to 7 bases. The CDR3 protein is CASSQEQSYGYTF. DNA for the CDR3: TGTGCCAGCAGCCAAGAACAATCGTATGGCTACACCTTC.

This sequence joins TRBV30 and TRBJ1-5, with D hard to call. V was trimmed by 0 bases and J by 1 base, leaving 4 bases between them. The V gene's germline CDR1 is GTSNPN and CDR2 SVGIG (reference sequence). The CDR3 totals 13 residues. DNA for the CDR3: TGTGCCTGGAGTGTAAGGAGCAATCAGCCCCAGCATTTT. Its protein is CAWSVRSNQPQHF.

The rearrangement joins TRBV28 to TRBJ2-5; D is undetermined. V was pared by 6 bases and J by 5 bases, with 10 bases between. Germline values: CDR1 MDHEN, CDR2 SYDVKM. The CDR3 consists of 12 residues. CDR3 sequence (DNA): TGTGCCAGCAGGGTCGGTTTGGAGACCCAGTACTTC. Translating gives CASRVGLETQYF.

The chain recombines TRBV4-3 with TRBJ2-1; D not resolved. CDR1 and CDR2 (germline): LGHNA, YSLEER. Deletions cut 1 base from V and 8 bases from J, with 15 bases between. This CDR3 is built from 15 residues. CDR3 nucleotide sequence: TGCGCCAGCAGCCAAGCTAATAGTGGCGCGGATGAGCAGTTCTTC. This codes for CASSQANSGADEQFF.

In regard to this clone: A read error may produce the germline difference seen at one junction end. The chain joins TRBV2 to TRBJ2-2; D may be TRBD2 (5 bases). The V gene's germline CDR1 is SNHLY and CDR2 FYNNEI. This CDR3 has 11 residues. CDR3 bases: TGTGCCAGCAGTGGCCTTATCATCGGGGTTTTT. Encoded protein: CASSGLIIGVF.

The J gene is TRBJ1-4, the V gene TRBV7-6, with D possibly matching TRBD1 (6 bases). V dropped 5 bases and J dropped 3 bases, with 13 bases sitting between them. In germline, CDR1 is SGHVS, CDR2 FNYEAQ. The CDR3 is made up of 15 amino acids. CDR3 amino acids: CASSTNRDPNEKLFF. In DNA form, the CDR3 reads TGTGCCAGCAGCACCAACAGGGATCCTAATGAAAAACTGTTTTTT.

This clone was picked up a small number of times. This chain uses TRBV19 with TRBJ1-5, with D hard to call. In germline, CDR1 is LNHDA, CDR2 SQIVND (reference sequence). This CDR3 spans 13 amino acids. The V and J ends lost 6 bases and 3 bases respectively, with 9 bases between them. CDR3 sequence (DNA): TGTGCCAGTAGGCACGAAGACAATCAGCCCCAGCATTTT. Its translation is CASRHEDNQPQHF.

The chain carries TRBV6-5 and TRBJ1-3; 8 positions agree with TRBD1. The CDR3 is 15 amino acids. The J segment lost 0 bases and the V segment lost 5 bases, leaving 3 bases of the junction unmatched. Germline lookup yields CDR1 MNHEY and CDR2 SVGAGI. DNA of the CDR3: TGTGCCAGCAGTCCGGGACAGGCCTCTGGAAACACCATATATTTT. Its protein is CASSPGQASGNTIYF.

The V and J genes are TRBV5-6 and TRBJ2-2; 10 bases are a match to TRBD2. This CDR3 has 16 residues. After removal of 3 bases from V and 7 bases from J, the junction contained 9 bases not matched to a gene. Germline V gives CDR1 SGHDT, CDR2 YYEEEE. CDR3 sequence reads: CASSWQLAGENGELFF. In DNA, the CDR3 is TGTGCCAGCAGCTGGCAGCTAGCGGGAGAAAACGGGGAGCTGTTTTTT.

This sequence joins TRBV19 and TRBJ1-5, with 10 bases identical to TRBD1. Trimming cost V 7 bases and J 3 bases; bases outside gene matches: 9. The CDR3 sequence is 16 residues long. The germline gives CDR1 LNHDA, CDR2 SQIVND (reference sequence). The CDR3 coding sequence is TGTGCCAGTAATGACAGGGGGCGTTGGAACAATCAGCCCCAGCATTTT. Its translation: CASNDRGRWNNQPQHF.